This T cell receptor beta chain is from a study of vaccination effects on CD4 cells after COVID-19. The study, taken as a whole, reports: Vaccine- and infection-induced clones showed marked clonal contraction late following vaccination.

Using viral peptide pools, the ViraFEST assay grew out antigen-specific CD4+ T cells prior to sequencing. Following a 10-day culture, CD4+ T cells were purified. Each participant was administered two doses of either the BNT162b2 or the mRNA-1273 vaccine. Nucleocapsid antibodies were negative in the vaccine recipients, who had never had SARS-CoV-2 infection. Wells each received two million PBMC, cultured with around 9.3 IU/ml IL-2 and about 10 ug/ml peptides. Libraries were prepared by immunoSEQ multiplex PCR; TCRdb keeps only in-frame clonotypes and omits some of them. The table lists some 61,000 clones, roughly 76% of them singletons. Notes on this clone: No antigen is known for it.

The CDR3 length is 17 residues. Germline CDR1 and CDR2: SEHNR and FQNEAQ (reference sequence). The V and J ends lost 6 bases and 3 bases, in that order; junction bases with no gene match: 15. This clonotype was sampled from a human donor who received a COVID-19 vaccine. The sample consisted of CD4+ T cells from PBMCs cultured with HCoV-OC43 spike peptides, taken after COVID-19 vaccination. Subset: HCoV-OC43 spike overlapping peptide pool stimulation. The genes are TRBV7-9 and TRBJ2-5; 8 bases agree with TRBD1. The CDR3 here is CASSYGQGRTRKETQYF. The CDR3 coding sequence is TGTGCCAGCAGTTACGGACAGGGACGTACTCGTAAAGAGACCCAGTACTTC. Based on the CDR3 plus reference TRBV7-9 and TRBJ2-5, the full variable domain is DTGVSQNPRHKITKRGQNVTFRCDPISEHNRLYWYRQTLGQGPEFLTYFQNEAQLEKSRLLSDRFSAERPKGSFSTLEIQRTEQGDSAMYLCASSYGQGRTRKETQYFGPGTRLLVL.